This T cell receptor beta chain was found in a study of T cells in Graves' hyperthyroidism and ophthalmopathy. Study in general: Peripheral blood was drawn at first diagnosis, prior to all treatment.

This clonotype was detected ten times or more. Its antigen remains unknown. Ophthalmopathy in the patients scored at least 3 on Clinical Activity Score and at least 4 on NOSPECS grade, lasting under 3 months. Patients showing uncontrolled infection, other autoimmune disease, pregnancy or lactation were ineligible. The length of the CDR3 is 15 residues. Germline V lookup: CDR1 SGHAT, CDR2 FQNNGV. Trimming left V 2 bases short and J 5 bases short, with 13 bases between. Points from the study as a whole: Most thyroid clonotypes expanded above 0.001 appeared in blood too.

Using RNA transcripts as the source, TCR beta CDR3 regions were amplified. A set of HTBI primers served as the primers for a first-round RT-PCR of the TCR CDR3. TCRdb re-derived calls from the multiplex PCR reads in MiXCR, one entry per CDR3 protein. Of 300,000 to 400,000 distinct CDR3 sequences in the sample, under 20% were seen once. The rearrangement links TRBV11-2 to TRBJ2-1, with a tentative D call TRBD2 (6 bases). The sequence was collected from a man between 18 and 29 years old with Graves' ophthalmopathy. The sequenced material came from blood. The CDR3 coding sequence is TGTGCCAGCAGCTTAACCAGCGGGCACCACAATGAGCAGTTCTTC. It specifies CASSLTSGHHNEQFF. Full variable domain (remainder filled in from reference TRBV11-2 and TRBJ2-1): EAGVAQSPRYKIIEKRQSVAFWCNPISGHATLYWYQQILGQGPKLLIQFQNNGVVDDSQLPKDRFSAERLKGVDSTLKIQPAKLEDSAVYLCASSLTSGHHNEQFFGPGTRLTVL.